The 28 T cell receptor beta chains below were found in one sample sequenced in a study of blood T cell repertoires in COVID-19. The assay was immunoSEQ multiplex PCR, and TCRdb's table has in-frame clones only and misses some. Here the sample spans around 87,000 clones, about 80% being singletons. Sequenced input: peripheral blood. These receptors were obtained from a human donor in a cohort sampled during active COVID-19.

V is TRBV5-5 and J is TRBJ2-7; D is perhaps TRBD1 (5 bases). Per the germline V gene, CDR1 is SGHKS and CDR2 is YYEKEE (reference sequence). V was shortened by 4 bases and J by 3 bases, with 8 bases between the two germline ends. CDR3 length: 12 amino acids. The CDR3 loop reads CASSATGYEQYF. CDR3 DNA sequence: TGTGCCAGCAGCGCAACAGGCTACGAGCAGTACTTC.

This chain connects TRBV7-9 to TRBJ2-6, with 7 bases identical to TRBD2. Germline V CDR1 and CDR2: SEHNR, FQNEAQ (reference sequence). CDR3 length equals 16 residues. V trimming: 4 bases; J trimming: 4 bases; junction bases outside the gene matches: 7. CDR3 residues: CASSSGSGFGANVLTF. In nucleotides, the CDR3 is TGTGCCAGCAGCTCTGGTAGCGGGTTCGGGGCCAACGTCCTGACTTTC. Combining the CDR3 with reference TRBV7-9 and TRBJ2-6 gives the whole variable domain DTGVSQNPRHKITKRGQNVTFRCDPISEHNRLYWYRQTLGQGPEFLTYFQNEAQLEKSRLLSDRFSAERPKGSFSTLEIQRTEQGDSAMYLCASSSGSGFGANVLTFGAGSRLTVL.

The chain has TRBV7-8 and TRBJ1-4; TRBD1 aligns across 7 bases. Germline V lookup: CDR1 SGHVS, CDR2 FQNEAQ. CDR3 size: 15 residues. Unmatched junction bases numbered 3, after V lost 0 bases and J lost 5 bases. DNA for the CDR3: TGTGCCAGCAGCTTAGCGGAGGGGGCGAATGAAAAACTGTTTTTT. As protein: CASSLAEGANEKLFF.

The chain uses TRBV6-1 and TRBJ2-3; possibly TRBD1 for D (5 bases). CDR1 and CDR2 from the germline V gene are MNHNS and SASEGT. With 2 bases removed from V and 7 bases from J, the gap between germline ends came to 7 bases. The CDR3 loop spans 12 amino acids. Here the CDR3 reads CASSEQGNTQYF. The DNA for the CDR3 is TGTGCCAGCAGTGAACAGGGAAATACGCAGTATTTT.

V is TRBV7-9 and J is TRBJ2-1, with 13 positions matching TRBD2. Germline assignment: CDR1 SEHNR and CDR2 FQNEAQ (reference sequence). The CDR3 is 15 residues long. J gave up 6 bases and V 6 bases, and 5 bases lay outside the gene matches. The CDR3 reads CASSARTSGGNEQFF. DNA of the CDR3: TGTGCCAGCAGTGCAAGGACTAGCGGGGGCAATGAGCAGTTCTTC.

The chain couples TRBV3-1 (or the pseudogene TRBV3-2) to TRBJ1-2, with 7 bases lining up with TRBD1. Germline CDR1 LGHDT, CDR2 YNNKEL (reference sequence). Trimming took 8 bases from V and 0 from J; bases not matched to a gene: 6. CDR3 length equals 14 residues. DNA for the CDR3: TGTGCCAGCTCCCGCGGACAGGCTAACTATGGCTACACCTTC. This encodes CASSRGQANYGYTF.

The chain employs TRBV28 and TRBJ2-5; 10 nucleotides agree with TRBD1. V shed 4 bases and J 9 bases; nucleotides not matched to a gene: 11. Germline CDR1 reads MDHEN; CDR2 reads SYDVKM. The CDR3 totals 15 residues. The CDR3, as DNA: TGTGCCAGCAGTTCTTCCGGGACAGGGGCATCGGCCCAGTACTTC. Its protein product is CASSSSGTGASAQYF.

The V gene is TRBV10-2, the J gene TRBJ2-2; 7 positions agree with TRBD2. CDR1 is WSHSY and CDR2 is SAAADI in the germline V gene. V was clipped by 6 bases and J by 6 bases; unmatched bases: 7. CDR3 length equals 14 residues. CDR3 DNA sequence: TGCGCCAGCAGGGGTGGCGGGGGATCCGGGGAGCTGTTTTTT. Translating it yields CASRGGGGSGELFF.

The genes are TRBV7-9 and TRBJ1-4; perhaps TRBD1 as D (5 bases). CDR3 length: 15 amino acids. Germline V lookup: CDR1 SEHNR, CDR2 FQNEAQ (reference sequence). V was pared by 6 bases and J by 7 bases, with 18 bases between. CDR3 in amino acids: CASSFSGQGGEKLFF. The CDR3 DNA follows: TGTGCCAGCAGTTTCAGTGGCCAGGGAGGTGAAAAACTGTTTTTT.

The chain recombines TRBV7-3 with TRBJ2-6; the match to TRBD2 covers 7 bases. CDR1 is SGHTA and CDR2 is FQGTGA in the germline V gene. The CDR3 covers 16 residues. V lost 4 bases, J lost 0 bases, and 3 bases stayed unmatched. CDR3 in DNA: TGTGCCAGCAGCTGGGAGGGGACCTCTGGGGCCAACGTCCTGACTTTC. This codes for CASSWEGTSGANVLTF.

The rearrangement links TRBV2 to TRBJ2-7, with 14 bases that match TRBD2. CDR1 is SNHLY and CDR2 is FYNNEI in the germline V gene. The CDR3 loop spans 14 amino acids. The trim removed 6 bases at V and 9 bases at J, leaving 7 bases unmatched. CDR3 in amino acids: CASRGTSGRIMQYF. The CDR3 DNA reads TGTGCCAGCAGGGGGACTAGCGGGAGAATCATGCAGTACTTC.

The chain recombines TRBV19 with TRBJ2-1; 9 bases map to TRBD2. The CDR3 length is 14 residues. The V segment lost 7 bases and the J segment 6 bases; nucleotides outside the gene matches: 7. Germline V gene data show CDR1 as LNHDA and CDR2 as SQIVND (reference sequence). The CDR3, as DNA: TGTGCCAGTATCGGGACTAGCAAGTCCAATGAGCAGTTCTTC. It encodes CASIGTSKSNEQFF.

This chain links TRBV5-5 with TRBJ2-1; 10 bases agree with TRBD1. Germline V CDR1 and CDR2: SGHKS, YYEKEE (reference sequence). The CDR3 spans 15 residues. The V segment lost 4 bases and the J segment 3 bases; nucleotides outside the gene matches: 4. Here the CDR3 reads CASSQTGGDYNEQFF. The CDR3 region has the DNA TGTGCCAGCAGCCAGACAGGGGGCGACTACAATGAGCAGTTCTTC.

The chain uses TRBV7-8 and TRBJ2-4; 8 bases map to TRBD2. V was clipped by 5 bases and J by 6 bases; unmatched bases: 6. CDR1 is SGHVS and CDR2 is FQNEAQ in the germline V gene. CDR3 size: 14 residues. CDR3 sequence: CASSGRGAPNIQYF. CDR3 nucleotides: TGTGCCAGCAGCGGGCGGGGGGCCCCAAACATTCAGTACTTC.

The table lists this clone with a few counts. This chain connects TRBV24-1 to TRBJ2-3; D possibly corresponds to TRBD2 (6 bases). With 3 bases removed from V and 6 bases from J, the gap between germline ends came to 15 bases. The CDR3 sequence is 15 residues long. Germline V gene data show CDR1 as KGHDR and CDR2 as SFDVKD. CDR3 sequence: CATSDLSGGRDTQYF. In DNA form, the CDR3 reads TGTGCCACCAGTGATCTTAGCGGAGGCAGGGATACGCAGTATTTT.

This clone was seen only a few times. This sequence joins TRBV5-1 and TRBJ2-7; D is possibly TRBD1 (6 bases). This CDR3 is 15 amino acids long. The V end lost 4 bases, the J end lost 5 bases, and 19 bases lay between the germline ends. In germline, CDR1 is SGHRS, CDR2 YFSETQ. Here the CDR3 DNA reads TGCGCCAGCAGCACAGGGAATGTAGGTCCCGACGAGCAGTACTTC. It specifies CASSTGNVGPDEQYF.

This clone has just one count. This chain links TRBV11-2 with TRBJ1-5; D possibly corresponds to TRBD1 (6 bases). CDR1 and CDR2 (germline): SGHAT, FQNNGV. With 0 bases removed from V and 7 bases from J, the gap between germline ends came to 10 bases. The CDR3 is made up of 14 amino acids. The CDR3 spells CASSLEGGGQPQHF. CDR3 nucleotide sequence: TGTGCCAGCAGCTTAGAGGGGGGGGGCCAGCCCCAGCATTTT.

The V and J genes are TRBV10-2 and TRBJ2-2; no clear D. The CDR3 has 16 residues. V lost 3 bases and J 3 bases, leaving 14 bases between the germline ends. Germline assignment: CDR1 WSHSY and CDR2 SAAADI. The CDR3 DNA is TGCGCCAGCAGTGATGAGAGACCCCGGGACACCGGGGAGCTGTTTTTT. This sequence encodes CASSDERPRDTGELFF.

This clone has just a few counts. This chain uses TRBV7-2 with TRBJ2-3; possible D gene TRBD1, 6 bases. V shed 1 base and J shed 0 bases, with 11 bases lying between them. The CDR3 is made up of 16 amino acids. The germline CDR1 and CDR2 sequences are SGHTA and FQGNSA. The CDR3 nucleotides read TGTGCCAGCAGCTTAGTGCAGGGGCCCAGCACAGATACGCAGTATTTT. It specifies CASSLVQGPSTDTQYF.

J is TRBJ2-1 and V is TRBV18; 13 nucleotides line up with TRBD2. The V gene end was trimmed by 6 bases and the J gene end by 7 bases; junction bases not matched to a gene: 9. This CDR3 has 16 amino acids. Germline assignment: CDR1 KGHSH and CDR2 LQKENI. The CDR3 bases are TGTGCCAGCTCGCCTGGACTAGCGGGAGCTGAGAATGAGCAGTTCTTC. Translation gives CASSPGLAGAENEQFF.

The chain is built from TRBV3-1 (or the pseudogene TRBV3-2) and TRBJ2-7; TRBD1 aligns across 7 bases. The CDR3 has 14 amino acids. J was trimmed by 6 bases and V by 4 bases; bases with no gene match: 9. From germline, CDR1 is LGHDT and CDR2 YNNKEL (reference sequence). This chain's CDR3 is CASSLVQGVGEQYF. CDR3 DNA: TGTGCCAGCAGCCTCGTGCAGGGGGTGGGCGAGCAGTACTTC.

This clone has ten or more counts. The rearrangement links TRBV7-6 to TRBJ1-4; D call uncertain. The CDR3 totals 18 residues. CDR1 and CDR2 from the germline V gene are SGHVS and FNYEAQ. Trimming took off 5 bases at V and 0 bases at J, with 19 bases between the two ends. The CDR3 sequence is CASSASFREKTTNEKLFF. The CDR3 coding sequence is TGTGCCAGCAGCGCCTCTTTTCGGGAGAAAACAACTAATGAAAAACTGTTTTTT.

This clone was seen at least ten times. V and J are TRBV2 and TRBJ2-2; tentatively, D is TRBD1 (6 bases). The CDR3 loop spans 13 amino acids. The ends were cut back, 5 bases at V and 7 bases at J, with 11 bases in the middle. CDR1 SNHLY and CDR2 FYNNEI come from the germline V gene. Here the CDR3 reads CASSRTGLGELFF. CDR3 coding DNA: TGTGCCAGCAGTCGCACAGGGCTCGGGGAGCTGTTTTTT.

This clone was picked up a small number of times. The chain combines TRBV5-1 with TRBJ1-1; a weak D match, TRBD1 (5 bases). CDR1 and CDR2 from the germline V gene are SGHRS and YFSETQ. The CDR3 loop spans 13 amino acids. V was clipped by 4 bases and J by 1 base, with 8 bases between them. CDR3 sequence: CASSRQSNTEAFF. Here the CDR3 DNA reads TGCGCCAGCAGCCGACAGTCGAACACTGAAGCTTTCTTT.

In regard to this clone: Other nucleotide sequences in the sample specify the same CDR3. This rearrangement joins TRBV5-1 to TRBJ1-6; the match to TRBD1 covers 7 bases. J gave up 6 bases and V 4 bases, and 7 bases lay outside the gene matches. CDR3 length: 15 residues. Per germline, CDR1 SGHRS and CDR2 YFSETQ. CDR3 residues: CASSPGTVPNSPLHF. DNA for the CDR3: TGCGCCAGCAGCCCCGGGACAGTGCCTAATTCACCCCTCCACTTT.

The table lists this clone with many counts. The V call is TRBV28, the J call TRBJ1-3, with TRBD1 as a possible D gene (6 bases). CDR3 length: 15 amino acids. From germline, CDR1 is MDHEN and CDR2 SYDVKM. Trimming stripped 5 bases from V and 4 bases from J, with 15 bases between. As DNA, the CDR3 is TGTGCCAGCAGTACCGAGGCAGGGGCAGGAAACACCATATATTTT. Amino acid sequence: CASSTEAGAGNTIYF.

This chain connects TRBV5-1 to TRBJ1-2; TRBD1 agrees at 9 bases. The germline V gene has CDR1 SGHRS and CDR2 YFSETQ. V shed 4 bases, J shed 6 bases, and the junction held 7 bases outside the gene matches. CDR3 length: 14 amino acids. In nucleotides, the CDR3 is TGCGCCAGCAGCAGTTCCGGGACAGGGAATGGCTACACCTTC. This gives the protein CASSSSGTGNGYTF.

CDR3 protein: CASSPGQIYGYTF. CDR3 DNA sequence: TGTGCCAGTAGTCCGGGACAGATCTATGGCTACACCTTC. The chain is built from TRBV19 and TRBJ1-2; TRBD1 matches 7 bases. This CDR3 has 13 residues. CDR1 and CDR2 (germline): LNHDA, SQIVND (reference sequence). The V gene end was trimmed by 5 bases and the J gene end by 4 bases; junction bases not matched to a gene: 4.